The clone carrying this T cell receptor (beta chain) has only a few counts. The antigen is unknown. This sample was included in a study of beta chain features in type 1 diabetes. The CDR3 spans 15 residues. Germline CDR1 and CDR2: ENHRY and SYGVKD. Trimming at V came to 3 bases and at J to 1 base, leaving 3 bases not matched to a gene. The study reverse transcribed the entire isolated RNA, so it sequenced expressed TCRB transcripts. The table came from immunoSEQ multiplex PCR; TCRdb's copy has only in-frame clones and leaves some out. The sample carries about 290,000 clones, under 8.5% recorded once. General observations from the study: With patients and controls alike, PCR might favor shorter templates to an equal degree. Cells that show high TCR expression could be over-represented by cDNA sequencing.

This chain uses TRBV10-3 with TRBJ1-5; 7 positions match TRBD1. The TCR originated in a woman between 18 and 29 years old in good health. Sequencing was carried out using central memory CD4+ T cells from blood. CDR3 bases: TGTGCCATCAGTGACAGGGGGGCCAGCAATCAGCCCCAGCATTTT. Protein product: CAISDRGASNQPQHF.